This TCR beta chain is from a study of shared clonotypes between healthy human individuals. About the research overall: There were three CD4 naive, three CD4 memory, two CD8 naive and one CD8 memory plates per donor.

Study processing details: Filtering differed because ImmunoSEQ produced junction-only sequences that carried no quality scores. Only in-frame clones appear in the TCRdb table, and some are missing; sequencing was by immunoSEQ multiplex PCR. That table furnishes V, J and clone size, whereas the DNA furnished D and trimming. The sample holds approximately 2,300,000 clones, about nine tenths seen once. Naive CD45RA+ and memory CD45RA-negative subsets were split from CD4+ cells. CDR1 and CDR2 (germline): SGHRS, YFSETQ. V lost 3 bases to trimming and J lost 4 bases, with 8 bases between them. There are 12 residues in the CDR3.

The receptor was isolated from a man in his late teens or twenties in good health. Some clones in this sample may be carry-over from other donors' samples. This chain joins TRBV5-1 and TRBJ2-7, with D unresolved. The specimen sequenced was naive CD4+ T cells from PBMCs. Subset given: CD45RA+ positively selected. CDR3 sequence: CASSSQPYEQYF. DNA for the CDR3: TGCGCCAGCAGCTCGCAACCGTACGAGCAGTACTTC.